This T cell receptor beta chain comes out of a study of blood T cell repertoires in COVID-19. Only in-frame clones appear in the TCRdb table, and some are missing; sequencing was by immunoSEQ multiplex PCR. The table has about 310,000 clones, around 87% seen once; the top ten hold roughly 1%. The CDR3 sequence is 17 residues long. The germline gives CDR1 SGHRS, CDR2 YFSETQ. Trimming pared 0 bases from V and 0 bases from J, leaving 15 bases between. The J gene is TRBJ1-1, the V gene TRBV5-1; no clear D. This clonotype was obtained from a woman between 40 and 50 years old with COVID-19, enrolled during active disease. Sequenced sample: peripheral blood. The CDR3 reads CASSLADPPQMNTEAFF. CDR3 DNA sequence: TGCGCCAGCAGCTTGGCCGATCCTCCTCAGATGAACACTGAAGCTTTCTTT.